What follows describes a single T cell receptor (beta chain). The antigen remains undetermined. Trimming took 0 bases from V and 2 from J, leaving 9 bases between them. From germline, CDR1 is SGDLS and CDR2 YYNGEE. This CDR3 contains 14 residues. The method was immunoSEQ multiplex PCR; TCRdb's version includes in-frame clones alone and lacks a portion of them. The sample consists of roughly 15,000 clones, 80% to 95% of them appearing once. This sample was taken from a study of T cells and Merkel cell carcinoma outcomes. Whole-study findings and limits: In Merkel cell carcinoma, repertoire and T-cell density reportedly predicted outcomes.

The receptor was derived from a human donor with Merkel cell carcinoma. Sequenced sample: tumor tissue from Merkel cell carcinoma. The rearrangement links TRBV9 to TRBJ2-7; either TRBD1 or TRBD2 may supply D (5 bases each). CDR3 DNA sequence: TGTGCCAGCAGCGTAGGGGACCGCACCTACGAGCAGTACTTC. It codes for CASSVGDRTYEQYF.